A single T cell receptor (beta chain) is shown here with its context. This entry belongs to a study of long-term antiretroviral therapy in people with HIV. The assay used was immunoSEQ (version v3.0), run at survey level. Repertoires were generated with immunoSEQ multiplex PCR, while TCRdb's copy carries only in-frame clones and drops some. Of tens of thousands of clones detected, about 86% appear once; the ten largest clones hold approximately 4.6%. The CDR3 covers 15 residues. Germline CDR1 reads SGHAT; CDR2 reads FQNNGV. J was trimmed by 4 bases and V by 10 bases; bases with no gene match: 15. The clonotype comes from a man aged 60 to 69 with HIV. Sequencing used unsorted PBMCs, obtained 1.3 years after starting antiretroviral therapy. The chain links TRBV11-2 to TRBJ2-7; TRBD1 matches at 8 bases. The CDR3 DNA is TGTGCCACCACCGGGACCGACCAGGGGGCTTACGAGCAGTACTTC. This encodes CATTGTDQGAYEQYF.